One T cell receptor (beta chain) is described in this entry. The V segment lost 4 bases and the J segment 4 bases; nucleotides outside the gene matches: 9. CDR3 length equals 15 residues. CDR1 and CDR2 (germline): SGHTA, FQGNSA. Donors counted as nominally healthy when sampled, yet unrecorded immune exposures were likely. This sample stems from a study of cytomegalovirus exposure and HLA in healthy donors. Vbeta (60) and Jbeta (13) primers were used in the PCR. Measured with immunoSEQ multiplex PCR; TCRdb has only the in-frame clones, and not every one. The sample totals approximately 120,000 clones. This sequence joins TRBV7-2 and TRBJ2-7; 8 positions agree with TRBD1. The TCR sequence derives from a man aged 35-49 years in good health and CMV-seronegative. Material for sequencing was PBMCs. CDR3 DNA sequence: TGTGCCAGCAGCTCTAACCGGGACAGGCTGTACGAGCAGTACTTC. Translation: CASSSNRDRLYEQYF.